The 29 T cell receptor beta chains given below trace back to one sample, sequenced in a study of OX40 agonist ivuxolimab in advanced cancers. Assay: immunoSEQ multiplex PCR; the TCRdb copy retains only in-frame clones and omits some. The table lists approximately 44,000 clones, approximately 82% of them singletons. Sequenced material: CD4+ or CD8+ T cells sorted from blood, taken in a trial of the OX40 agonist ivuxolimab. These receptors were collected from an adult with an advanced solid tumor such as melanoma, head and neck, liver or kidney cancer.

This chain uses TRBV27 with TRBJ1-6; no firm D call. Germline CDR1 reads MNHEY; CDR2 reads SMNVEV (reference sequence). This CDR3 contains 15 residues. Trimming shortened V by 0 bases and J by 2 bases, and 5 bases separated the two germline ends. DNA for the CDR3: TGTGCCAGCAGTTTATCCCGACCCTATAATTCACCCCTCCACTTT. Its translation is CASSLSRPYNSPLHF.

There are a few counts of this clone. For the CDR3, the DNA is TGTGCCAGCACCACCGGACAGGGCAGTTCACCCCTCCACTTT. Encoded protein: CASTTGQGSSPLHF. The J gene is TRBJ1-6, the V gene TRBV2; 8 bases are a match to TRBD1. V lost 7 bases and J lost 9; bases outside the gene matches: 8. Germline CDR1 and CDR2: SNHLY and FYNNEI. This CDR3 has 14 amino acids.

The chain recombines TRBV6-5 with TRBJ2-7, with D unclear. The CDR3 contains 14 residues. With 0 bases removed from V and 1 base from J, the gap between germline ends came to 7 bases. Germline V gene data show CDR1 as MNHEY and CDR2 as SVGAGI. CDR3 loop: CASSYSDGSYEQYF. The CDR3 DNA is TGTGCCAGCAGTTACTCGGACGGATCCTACGAGCAGTACTTC.

The J gene is TRBJ2-7, the V gene TRBV10-2; D may be TRBD1 (5 bases). Deletions cut 1 base from V and 5 bases from J, with 9 bases between. Germline V gene sequence: CDR1 WSHSY, CDR2 SAAADI. The CDR3 has 13 residues. The CDR3 reads CASSEYQGDEQYF. The CDR3 DNA reads TGCGCCAGCAGTGAGTACCAGGGTGACGAGCAGTACTTC.

A few counts support this clone. This chain links TRBV29-1 with TRBJ2-7, with 12 positions matching TRBD2. The CDR3 runs to 14 residues. The trim removed 6 bases at V and 5 bases at J, leaving 8 bases unmatched. The V gene's germline CDR1 is SQVTM and CDR2 ANQGSEA. CDR3 bases: TGCAGCGTCTCGACTAGCGGGAGCGCCAACGAGCAGTACTTC. Amino acid sequence: CSVSTSGSANEQYF.

This clone was seen only a few times. In the same sample, other DNA sequences code for this CDR3. This chain joins TRBV25-1 and TRBJ1-6; D is ambiguous. V gave up 2 bases and J gave up 10 bases, with 12 bases separating them. Germline CDR1 and CDR2: MGHDK and SYGVNS. The CDR3 is 14 residues long. The CDR3 bases are TGTGCCAGCAGTGAACGGGGTAGAGGCTCACCCCTCCACTTT. Its translation is CASSERGRGSPLHF.

This clone was seen only a few times. This chain links TRBV5-1 with TRBJ1-3, with D perhaps matching TRBD1 (6 bases). In germline, CDR1 is SGHRS, CDR2 YFSETQ. This CDR3 is built from 14 residues. V was clipped by 4 bases and J by 1 base, with 9 bases between them. CDR3 sequence: CASSAQGSGNTIYF. CDR3 DNA sequence: TGCGCCAGCAGCGCCCAGGGGTCTGGAAACACCATATATTTT.

The V call is TRBV7-2, the J call TRBJ2-1; D is perhaps TRBD1 (6 bases). The germline V and J ends were trimmed by 5 bases and 6 bases, with 20 bases remaining between them. The CDR3 has 16 amino acids. Germline V gene data show CDR1 as SGHTA and CDR2 as FQGNSA. The CDR3 sequence: CASSPQQGTLANEQFF. The CDR3 DNA follows: TGTGCCAGCAGCCCCCAGCAGGGGACCCTGGCCAATGAGCAGTTCTTC.

The chain uses TRBV7-6 and TRBJ2-3; D gene uncertain. The V and J ends lost 3 bases and 1 base respectively, with 5 bases between them. The CDR3 has 13 amino acids. Looked up from germline, CDR1 is SGHVS and CDR2 is FNYEAQ. CDR3: CASSLGRTDTQYF. In DNA, the CDR3 is TGTGCCAGCAGCTTGGGCCGCACAGATACGCAGTATTTT.

The CDR3 protein is CASSFRDRGVVGGGQPQHF. The DNA of the CDR3 is TGTGCCAGCAGCTTTCGGGACAGGGGGGTGGTTGGTGGTGGTCAGCCCCAGCATTTT. V and J are TRBV5-4 and TRBJ1-5; 11 positions match TRBD1. CDR1 is SGHNT, CDR2 YYREEE, per germline (reference sequence). V lost 2 bases to trimming and J lost 6 bases; unmatched junction nucleotides: 16. This CDR3 region has 19 residues.

This clone was observed a few times. This chain uses TRBV5-1 with TRBJ2-1; possible D gene TRBD2, 5 bases. Germline V CDR1 and CDR2: SGHRS, YFSETQ. V lost 4 bases and J 4 bases, leaving 24 bases between the germline ends. CDR3 length equals 18 residues. CDR3 nucleotide sequence: TGCGCCAGCAGCGTCCCGGGGTCGACTAACCTCCTTTACAATGAGCAGTTCTTC. It yields the protein CASSVPGSTNLLYNEQFF.

Only a few counts were recorded for this clone. This chain connects TRBV6-6 to TRBJ1-4; perhaps TRBD1 as D (6 bases). CDR3 size: 12 residues. The germline gives CDR1 MNHNY, CDR2 SVGAGI (reference sequence). V lost 11 bases to trimming and J lost 2 bases, with 9 bases between them. CDR3 DNA: TGTGCCGCGGGGGCGACTAATGAAAAACTGTTTTTT. Translated, it gives CAAGATNEKLFF.

The V and J genes are TRBV2 and TRBJ1-4; no clear D gene. V shed 0 bases and J shed 8 bases, with 13 bases lying between them. CDR3 size: 15 residues. The germline CDR1 and CDR2 sequences are SNHLY and FYNNEI. The CDR3 bases are TGTGCCAGCAGTGAAGCGGGCGCCGTGAGGGAAAAACTGTTTTTT. Translated, it gives CASSEAGAVREKLFF. Looking up the rest from reference TRBV2 and TRBJ1-4 gives the full variable domain: EPEVTQTPSHQVTQMGQEVILRCVPISNHLYFYWYRQILGQKVEFLVSFYNNEISEKSEIFDDQFSVERPDGSNFTLKIRSTKLEDSAMYFCASSEAGAVREKLFFGSGTQLSVL.

V and J are TRBV7-2 and TRBJ2-1; 10 bases fit TRBD1. Germline CDR1 reads SGHTA; CDR2 reads FQGNSA. The CDR3 extends over 14 amino acids. Germline trimming cut 5 bases from V and 6 bases from J; bases unmatched to any gene: 4. This CDR3 reads CASSKGQGINEQFF. The CDR3 bases are TGTGCCAGCAGCAAGGGACAGGGGATCAATGAGCAGTTCTTC.

The chain is built from TRBV10-2 and TRBJ1-2; D is undetermined. This CDR3 spans 12 amino acids. V was pared by 6 bases and J by 2 bases, with 7 bases between. CDR1 and CDR2 (germline): WSHSY, SAAADI. The CDR3 reads CASRKGNYGYTF. The CDR3 DNA sequence: TGCGCCAGCAGGAAGGGCAACTATGGCTACACCTTC.

The CDR3 here is CASSVGHQNTEAFF. DNA for the CDR3: TGTGCCAGCAGCGTAGGTCATCAGAACACTGAAGCTTTCTTT. This chain connects TRBV9 to TRBJ1-1; D ambiguous. Trimming removed 0 bases at V and 1 base at J, with 7 bases between. The CDR3 covers 14 residues. Looked up from germline, CDR1 is SGDLS and CDR2 is YYNGEE.

This chain joins TRBV30 and TRBJ2-3, with 14 positions matching TRBD2. Germline V gene data show CDR1 as GTSNPN and CDR2 as SVGIG (reference sequence). The V and J ends lost 5 bases and 1 base, in that order; junction bases with no gene match: 20. The CDR3 extends over 21 amino acids. The CDR3 loop is CAWGLVRTSGRPGPRTDTQYF. The CDR3 DNA reads as TGTGCCTGGGGGCTCGTCAGGACTAGCGGGAGGCCCGGCCCTCGCACAGATACGCAGTATTTT.

The rearrangement uses TRBV6-6 and TRBJ2-7; 8 bases are a match to TRBD2. V dropped 6 bases and J dropped 5; count of bases not matched to a gene: 12. Germline V lookup: CDR1 MNHNY, CDR2 SVGAGI (reference sequence). The CDR3 has 15 residues. The CDR3 loop is CASSRAGVGTHEQYF. In nucleotides, the CDR3 is TGTGCCAGCAGCCGAGCGGGAGTAGGTACCCACGAGCAGTACTTC.

The chain carries TRBV25-1 and TRBJ2-3, with 15 positions matching TRBD2. The V segment lost 5 bases and the J segment 3 bases; nucleotides outside the gene matches: 6. CDR3 length equals 17 residues. The germline V gene encodes CDR1 MGHDK and CDR2 SYGVNS. The CDR3 bases are TGTGCCAGCAGTACTGGGACTAGCGGGGGGTTGACAGATACGCAGTATTTT. Translated: CASSTGTSGGLTDTQYF.

A few counts support this clone. The chain is built from TRBV4-2 and TRBJ1-2; D is ambiguous. CDR1 is LGHNA, CDR2 YNFKEQ, per germline. This CDR3 spans 15 amino acids. Trimming took off 0 bases at V and 3 bases at J, with 11 bases between the two ends. The CDR3 loop is CASSQDGTTDYGYTF. In DNA form, the CDR3 reads TGTGCCAGCAGCCAAGATGGCACCACGGACTATGGCTACACCTTC.

This chain joins TRBV6-4 and TRBJ1-1, with D perhaps matching TRBD1 (6 bases). The germline V gene encodes CDR1 MRHNA and CDR2 SNTAGT. The CDR3 sequence is 14 residues long. With 3 bases removed from V and 10 bases from J, the gap between germline ends came to 18 bases. CDR3: CASSEGGGPIPAFF. The CDR3 nucleotides read TGTGCCAGCAGTGAAGGGGGGGGCCCGATCCCAGCTTTCTTT.

V gene TRBV6-1 combines with J gene TRBJ1-1; D unresolved. The CDR3 extends over 14 amino acids. The germline V gene has CDR1 MNHNS and CDR2 SASEGT. V was cut by 6 bases and J by 0 bases, with 11 bases left in between. CDR3 bases: TGTGCCAGCAGGTGGGGAGGGTTGAACACTGAAGCTTTCTTT. The encoded protein is CASRWGGLNTEAFF.

The J gene is TRBJ2-6, the V gene TRBV6-5, with no clear D. Germline V lookup: CDR1 MNHEY, CDR2 SVGAGI. Trimming removed 3 bases from V and 4 bases from J, with 13 bases in between. CDR3 length equals 16 residues. Here the CDR3 reads CASSYGPGLGANVLTF. The CDR3 DNA follows: TGTGCCAGCAGTTATGGACCCGGGCTCGGGGCCAACGTCCTGACTTTC.

CDR3 coding DNA: TGTGCCAGCAGCGGAGGCAGGGGTGGAAACACCATATATTTT. Amino acids: CASSGGRGGNTIYF. V and J are TRBV7-2 and TRBJ1-3; perhaps TRBD1 as D (6 bases). The CDR3 has 14 residues. V lost 5 bases and J 3 bases, leaving 11 bases between the germline ends. Per germline, CDR1 SGHTA and CDR2 FQGNSA.

The chain carries TRBV21-1 and TRBJ2-2. TRBV21-1 is designated a pseudogene. The CDR3 is 19 amino acids. The CDR3 loop reads CASSKGPSPEKGNTGELFF. As DNA, the CDR3 is TGTGCCAGCAGCAAGGGCCCCAGTCCGGAGAAAGGGAACACCGGGGAGCTGTTTTTT.

The genes are TRBV5-4 and TRBJ1-2; unclear D gene. Trimming shortened V by 0 bases and J by 8 bases, and 17 bases separated the two germline ends. The CDR3 totals 15 residues. Germline V gene data show CDR1 as SGHNT and CDR2 as YYREEE (reference sequence). The CDR3 nucleotides are TGTGCCAGCAGCTTGGTCCGTACAGCGTTGTGGGGCTACACCTTC. The encoded protein is CASSLVRTALWGYTF.

The rearrangement joins TRBV2 to TRBJ2-3; 8 nucleotides line up with TRBD2. The germline V gene has CDR1 SNHLY and CDR2 FYNNEI. V was pared by 8 bases and J by 6 bases, with 7 bases of the junction left unmatched. The CDR3 is 13 amino acids. CDR3 coding DNA: TGTGCCAGCGGTATTAGCGGGATTGATACGCAGTATTTT. It translates to CASGISGIDTQYF.

The V call is TRBV7-9, the J call TRBJ2-7; D remains unclear. Deletions cut 3 bases from V and 2 bases from J, with 11 bases between. Germline V CDR1 and CDR2: SEHNR, FQNEAQ (reference sequence). This CDR3 region has 14 residues. CDR3 in amino acids: CASSFSRNTYEQYF. DNA for the CDR3: TGTGCCAGCAGCTTTTCCAGGAATACCTACGAGCAGTACTTC. Together with reference TRBV7-9 and TRBJ2-7, the CDR3 gives the full variable domain: DTGVSQNPRHKITKRGQNVTFRCDPISEHNRLYWYRQTLGQGPEFLTYFQNEAQLEKSRLLSDRFSAERPKGSFSTLEIQRTEQGDSAMYLCASSFSRNTYEQYFGPGTRLTVT.

This clone has more than one count but fewer than ten. CDR3: CASSEFDRLGYEQYF. Here the CDR3 DNA reads TGTGCCAGCAGTGAATTTGACAGGTTGGGGTACGAGCAGTACTTC. The V gene is TRBV2, the J gene TRBJ2-7, with a weak D call TRBD1 (6 bases). The ends were cut back, 2 bases at V and 4 bases at J, with 15 bases in the middle. Germline V gene data show CDR1 as SNHLY and CDR2 as FYNNEI. There are 15 residues in the CDR3.